A selection of T cell receptor beta chains follows, all from one sample in a study of OX40 agonist ivuxolimab in advanced cancers. The table came from immunoSEQ multiplex PCR; TCRdb's copy has only in-frame clones and leaves some out. In the table there are about 98,000 clones, about 83% of which are singletons. Here the sequenced sample was CD4+ or CD8+ T cells sorted from blood, taken in a trial of the OX40 agonist ivuxolimab. The receptor set was obtained from an adult with an advanced solid tumor such as melanoma, head and neck, liver or kidney cancer. Each CDR3 is given with its conserved first and last residue. D genes are given only for firm matches. For some rows the clone size is stated as once, few or many, or as a class when expanded; others skip it.

v_gene: TRBV2
j_gene: TRBJ1-5
d_gene: -
abundance: -
CDR3nt: TGTGCCAGCAGTGTCGAGCCAAACAATCAGCCCCAGCATTTT
CDR3aa: CASSVEPNNQPQHF

v_gene: TRBV2
j_gene: TRBJ2-5
d_gene: -
abundance: -
CDR3nt: TGTGCCAGCAGTGAGAACCAAGAGACCCAGTACTTC
CDR3aa: CASSENQETQYF

v_gene: TRBV19
j_gene: TRBJ2-1
d_gene: TRBD1
abundance: -
CDR3nt: TGTGCCAGTAGTACCTTCCGGGACAGGGCGTCGAATGAGCAGTTCTTC
CDR3aa: CASSTFRDRASNEQFF

v_gene: TRBV11-2
j_gene: TRBJ1-5
d_gene: -
abundance: -
CDR3nt: TGTGCCAGCAGCTTAGGTAGCAATCAGCCCCAGCATTTT
CDR3aa: CASSLGSNQPQHF

v_gene: TRBV19
j_gene: TRBJ1-5
d_gene: -
abundance: few
CDR3nt: TGTGCCAGCCGACAGGCCAATCAGCCCCAGCATTTT
CDR3aa: CASRQANQPQHF

v_gene: TRBV5-1
j_gene: TRBJ1-1
d_gene: -
abundance: few
CDR3nt: TGCGCCAGCAGCTTGGACTCCAGCCCATCAGTCGCAGCTTTCTTT
CDR3aa: CASSLDSSPSVAAFF

v_gene: TRBV7-9
j_gene: TRBJ1-6
d_gene: -
abundance: -
CDR3nt: TGTGCCGGACGACAGGCCGATTCACCCCTCCACTTT
CDR3aa: CAGRQADSPLHF

v_gene: TRBV18
j_gene: TRBJ1-1
d_gene: TRBD1
abundance: -
CDR3nt: TGTGCCAGCTCACCCCCGGGACAGGTAATCCCAACTGAAGCTTTCTTT
CDR3aa: CASSPPGQVIPTEAFF

v_gene: TRBV6-1
j_gene: TRBJ1-2
d_gene: TRBD1
abundance: -
CDR3nt: TGTGCCAGCAATGGAGGGACAGCCAACGGCTATGGCTACACCTTC
CDR3aa: CASNGGTANGYGYTF

v_gene: TRBV6-6
j_gene: TRBJ2-1
d_gene: -
abundance: once
CDR3nt: TGTGCCAGCAGGCAGAGCGACAATGAGCAGTTCTTC
CDR3aa: CASRQSDNEQFF

v_gene: TRBV6-1
j_gene: TRBJ1-1
d_gene: -
abundance: -
CDR3nt: TGTGCCAGCAGTGAGAGTCAGAGAAACACTGAAGCTTTCTTT
CDR3aa: CASSESQRNTEAFF

v_gene: TRBV5-4
j_gene: TRBJ2-1
d_gene: -
abundance: -
CDR3nt: TGTGCCAGCAGCAGGGCTGAAGCAGGATACAATGAGCAGTTCTTC
CDR3aa: CASSRAEAGYNEQFF

v_gene: TRBV6-6
j_gene: TRBJ2-2
d_gene: -
abundance: -
CDR3nt: TGTGCCAGTCGGGGGCCCGCGAACACCGGGGAGCTGTTTTTT
CDR3aa: CASRGPANTGELFF

v_gene: TRBV4-1
j_gene: TRBJ1-5
d_gene: -
abundance: -
CDR3nt: TGCGCCAGCAGCCAACAGGCCCTCGCTGGGAGGCCCCAGCATTTT
CDR3aa: CASSQQALAGRPQHF

v_gene: TRBV9
j_gene: TRBJ2-3
d_gene: -
abundance: -
CDR3nt: TGTGCCAGCAGCGTGGGAGATACGCAGTATTTT
CDR3aa: CASSVGDTQYF

v_gene: TRBV6-1
j_gene: TRBJ2-6
d_gene: -
abundance: -
CDR3nt: TGTGCCAGCTGTGGGGGTCCCCTAATCTCTGGGGCCAACGTCCTGACTTTC
CDR3aa: CASCGGPLISGANVLTF

v_gene: TRBV7-9
j_gene: TRBJ2-7
d_gene: -
abundance: -
CDR3nt: TGTGCCAGCAGCCAGCGGGTCCAAGGAAACGAGCAGTACTTC
CDR3aa: CASSQRVQGNEQYF

v_gene: TRBV10-3
j_gene: TRBJ1-2
d_gene: -
abundance: few
CDR3nt: TGTGCCATCAGTGAGTCCGATAGGGATCGGTATGGCTACACCTTC
CDR3aa: CAISESDRDRYGYTF

v_gene: TRBV14
j_gene: TRBJ2-7
d_gene: -
abundance: -
CDR3nt: TGTGCCAGCAGTAGAGTGGGCCTTGACGAGCAGTACTTC
CDR3aa: CASSRVGLDEQYF

v_gene: TRBV5-6
j_gene: TRBJ1-2
d_gene: TRBD1
abundance: -
CDR3nt: TGTGCCAGCAGCTTTTTCGACAGGGGGCATGGCTACACCTTC
CDR3aa: CASSFFDRGHGYTF

v_gene: TRBV7-9
j_gene: TRBJ1-4
d_gene: TRBD1
abundance: -
CDR3nt: TGTGCCAGCAGACAAGGGACAGGGGTTGAAAAACTGTTTTTT
CDR3aa: CASRQGTGVEKLFF

v_gene: TRBV5-1
j_gene: TRBJ2-6
d_gene: -
abundance: -
CDR3nt: TGCGCCAGCAGCTTGAAGGGGGTTACTGGGGCCAACGTCCTGACTTTC
CDR3aa: CASSLKGVTGANVLTF

v_gene: TRBV6-6
j_gene: TRBJ1-5
d_gene: -
abundance: -
CDR3nt: TGTGCCAGCAGTTACGATCAGCCCCAGCATTTT
CDR3aa: CASSYDQPQHF

v_gene: TRBV18
j_gene: TRBJ2-7
d_gene: -
abundance: -
CDR3nt: TGTGCCAGCTCACCCGACCTTCAAGGCGAGCAGTACTTC
CDR3aa: CASSPDLQGEQYF

v_gene: TRBV18
j_gene: TRBJ2-7
d_gene: -
abundance: -
CDR3nt: TGTGCCAGCTCACCGGGACCCGGGAACGAGCAGTACTTC
CDR3aa: CASSPGPGNEQYF

v_gene: TRBV5-6
j_gene: TRBJ1-1
d_gene: -
abundance: -
CDR3nt: TGTGCCAGCAGCCCCCCCCGGGGGATCGGGCAAGCTTTCTTT
CDR3aa: CASSPPRGIGQAFF

v_gene: TRBV6-5
j_gene: TRBJ2-7
d_gene: -
abundance: -
CDR3nt: TGTGCCAGCAGTTACCGTACAGGGCGCGACGAGCAGTACTTC
CDR3aa: CASSYRTGRDEQYF

v_gene: TRBV10-3
j_gene: TRBJ1-1
d_gene: TRBD1
abundance: few
CDR3nt: TGTGCCATCAGCCAGGGGGAGAGCACTGAAGCTTTCTTT
CDR3aa: CAISQGESTEAFF

v_gene: TRBV5-6
j_gene: TRBJ1-4
d_gene: TRBD1
abundance: -
CDR3nt: TGTGCCAGCAGCTATTCCGGGACAGGGAATGAAAAACTGTTTTTT
CDR3aa: CASSYSGTGNEKLFF